The 6 T cell receptor beta chains in this list originate from one sample, sequenced in a study of shared clonotypes between healthy human individuals. Assay: immunoSEQ multiplex PCR; the TCRdb copy retains only in-frame clones and omits some. The sample shows under 600,000 clones, around 76% of them seen only once. Sequencing was done on a sample of PBMCs. These receptors came from a middle-aged woman in good health. Some clones in this sample may be carry-over from other donors' samples.

The genes are TRBV13 and TRBJ2-3; tentatively, D is TRBD2 (6 bases). This CDR3 region has 15 residues. Germline V gives CDR1 PRHDT, CDR2 FYEKMQ (reference sequence). Trimming shortened V by 3 bases and J by 6 bases, and 16 bases separated the two germline ends. The CDR3 region is CASSFGGAAGDTQYF. The CDR3 DNA reads as TGTGCCAGCAGCTTTGGCGGGGCCGCGGGGGATACGCAGTATTTT.

The CDR3 region is CASSLGSLNIQYF. The CDR3, as DNA: TGTGCCAGCAGTTTAGGCTCCCTAAACATTCAGTACTTC. This chain joins TRBV28 and TRBJ2-4, with D unclear. The CDR3 totals 13 residues. From germline, CDR1 is MDHEN and CDR2 SYDVKM. The V and J ends lost 2 bases and 6 bases respectively, with 8 bases between them.

The gene calls are TRBV11-1 and TRBJ2-5; D may correspond to TRBD1 or TRBD2 (5 bases each). Germline CDR1 reads SGHAT; CDR2 reads FQDESV (reference sequence). Trimming removed 5 bases at V and 4 bases at J, with 11 bases between. The CDR3 is made up of 13 amino acids. As DNA, the CDR3 is TGTGCCAGCAGCCGGGGCCGGGGAGAGACCCAGTACTTC. It codes for CASSRGRGETQYF.

The rearrangement links TRBV18 to TRBJ1-5; 8 nucleotides align to TRBD1. The germline gives CDR1 KGHSH, CDR2 LQKENI. V lost 0 bases and J lost 5; bases outside the gene matches: 0. This CDR3 comprises 14 residues. CDR3 region: CASSPPGQDQPQHF. Written as DNA, the CDR3 is TGTGCCAGCTCACCACCGGGACAGGATCAGCCCCAGCATTTT.

The chain couples TRBV14 to TRBJ2-3; unclear D gene. V was trimmed by 0 bases and J by 0 bases, leaving 16 bases between them. The length of the CDR3 is 18 residues. Germline V gene lookup returns CDR1 SGHDN and CDR2 FVKESK. The CDR3 DNA is TGTGCCAGCAGCCAAGATCCGACGCTACCCGCTAGCACAGATACGCAGTATTTT. It encodes CASSQDPTLPASTDTQYF.

V usage is TRBV29-1 and J usage is TRBJ2-3; TRBD2 is a possible D gene (5 bases). V was cut by 1 base and J by 11 bases, with 10 bases left in between. CDR3 length: 11 residues. Per the germline V gene, CDR1 is SQVTM and CDR2 is ANQGSEA. CDR3 DNA sequence: TGCAGCGTTGAAGTAGCACTAGAGCAGTATTTT. Its protein is CSVEVALEQYF.